This T cell receptor (beta chain) was obtained from a study of T cell clusters in autoimmune cytopenias. One tube held mixed TRB-A and TRB-B primer pools for touch-down PCR. TCRdb re-called the multiplex PCR reads, yielding one record per CDR3 amino acid sequence without DNA. The data include approximately 5,600 distinct CDR3 sequences; the top ten clones carry about 22%. TRB amplification used around 0.25 ug of peripheral blood genomic DNA. In germline, CDR1 is MNHEY, CDR2 SMNVEV (reference sequence). The CDR3 extends over 17 amino acids. Judged by frequency, this clonotype is medium-sized. These sequences were also reported in another study, on T cell repertoires in aging, cancer and after chemotherapy.

This rearrangement joins TRBV27 to TRBJ2-1; the D call from TCRdb, TRBD2, cannot be confirmed without DNA. The receptor comes from a human donor in good health. Sequencing input: peripheral blood. Here the CDR3 reads CASSLFHGASGKNEQFF.